This T cell receptor beta chain originates from a study of T cells after yellow fever vaccination. About the research overall: Fractions with few cells were prepared using SMART-Seq v4 Ultra Low Input.

Looked up from germline, CDR1 is SGHTA and CDR2 is FQGTGA. V lost 1 base and J lost 4, with 12 bases in between. There are 15 residues in the CDR3. UMIs were added to TCR cDNA along with a universal primer site when it was made by 5'RACE template switching. In TCRdb, the 5' RACE reads were re-called with MiXCR into one record per CDR3 protein. The table records roughly 96,000 distinct CDR3 sequences, more than 7.5% of them present only once. The rearrangement links TRBV7-3 to TRBJ2-3; D may be TRBD2 (5 bases). This TCR came from a man aged 18 to 30 who received the YFV17D yellow fever vaccine. Source: CD8+ T cells not binding an NS4B(214-222) dextramer, sorted from PBMCs, taken approximately 16 days after the first yellow fever vaccination. The CDR3 nucleotides are TGTGCCAGCAGCTTAAGAGGGCGGGCGGCAGATACGCAGTATTTT. Its protein product is CASSLRGRAADTQYF.